The 29 T cell receptor beta chains presented below share a single source sample, sequenced in a study of blood T cell repertoires in COVID-19. Only in-frame clones appear in the TCRdb table, and some are missing; sequencing was by immunoSEQ multiplex PCR. Of approximately 76,000 clones listed, roughly 87% are singletons. The sample consisted of peripheral blood. The receptors shown here come from a man younger than 45 with acute or convalescent COVID-19.

The chain couples TRBV28 to TRBJ1-2; TRBD1 matches at 7 bases. V dropped 2 bases and J dropped 4; count of bases not matched to a gene: 7. CDR3 length: 15 residues. Germline values: CDR1 MDHEN, CDR2 SYDVKM. CDR3 bases: TGTGCCAGCAGTTTAGGGTCACAGGGGAGCTATGGCTACACCTTC. Its protein is CASSLGSQGSYGYTF.

CDR3 bases: TGTGCCAGCAGCTCGGGGGAAAGAGATACGCAGTATTTT. Protein: CASSSGERDTQYF. This chain links TRBV5-4 with TRBJ2-3; maybe TRBD2 (6 bases). Trimming left V 3 bases short and J 5 bases short, with 10 bases between. The CDR3 length is 13 residues. Germline V lookup: CDR1 SGHNT, CDR2 YYREEE (reference sequence). Full variable domain (outside the CDR3, taken from reference TRBV5-4 and TRBJ2-3): ETGVTQSPTHLIKTRGQQVTLRCSSQSGHNTVSWYQQALGQGPQFIFQYYREEENGRGNFPPRFSGLQFPNYSSELNVNALELDDSALYLCASSSGERDTQYFGPGTRLTVL.

The chain employs TRBV5-5 and TRBJ1-5, with D maybe TRBD1 (5 bases). Germline V gene data show CDR1 as SGHKS and CDR2 as YYEKEE (reference sequence). The CDR3 extends over 15 amino acids. Trimming removed 2 bases from V and 0 bases from J, with 9 bases in between. The CDR3 DNA sequence: TGTGCCAGCAGCTTAACAGGTTATAGCAATCAGCCCCAGCATTTT. Residues: CASSLTGYSNQPQHF. The complete variable domain, with remaining parts taken from reference TRBV5-5 and TRBJ1-5, reads DAGVTQSPTHLIKTRGQQVTLRCSPISGHKSVSWYQQVLGQGPQFIFQYYEKEERGRGNFPDRFSARQFPNYSSELNVNALLLGDSALYLCASSLTGYSNQPQHFGDGTRLSIL.

This chain uses TRBV11-2 with TRBJ1-1; a weak D match, TRBD1 (6 bases). Germline CDR1 reads SGHAT; CDR2 reads FQNNGV. V was clipped by 4 bases and J by 9 bases, with 12 bases between them. This CDR3 is built from 12 residues. The DNA for the CDR3 is TGTGCCAGCAGCTCCACCGGGACACAAGCTTTCTTT. This gives the protein CASSSTGTQAFF.

This chain connects TRBV30 to TRBJ1-4; 8 nucleotides line up with TRBD1. The trim removed 0 bases at V and 3 bases at J, leaving 3 bases unmatched. Germline V gene lookup returns CDR1 GTSNPN and CDR2 SVGIG (reference sequence). The CDR3 has 15 amino acids. Written as DNA, the CDR3 is TGTGCCTGGAGTGTCAGACAGGGGCCTAATGAAAAACTGTTTTTT. Amino acid sequence: CAWSVRQGPNEKLFF.

J is TRBJ2-5 and V is TRBV21-1; the DNA was not used to check the table's D call, TRBD2. TRBV21-1 is an annotated pseudogene. CDR3 length: 16 residues. CDR3 amino acids: CASSNLLAGGQETQYF. CDR3 nucleotides: TGTGCCAGCAGCAACCTACTAGCGGGGGGACAAGAGACCCAGTACTTC.

Comment on this clone: This CDR3 is also generated by other DNA sequences in the sample. The chain joins TRBV11-2 to TRBJ2-7; the match to TRBD2 covers 7 bases. The trim removed 1 base at V and 1 base at J, leaving 4 bases unmatched. The CDR3 has 15 amino acids. From germline, CDR1 is SGHAT and CDR2 FQNNGV. The CDR3 sequence: CASSLGSGTSYEQYF. The CDR3, as DNA: TGTGCCAGCAGCTTAGGGAGCGGGACTTCCTACGAGCAGTACTTC.

This clone has only a few counts. The rearrangement joins TRBV9 to TRBJ1-6, with a tentative D call TRBD1 (5 bases). Germline V CDR1 and CDR2: SGDLS, YYNGEE. With 4 bases removed from V and 2 bases from J, the gap between germline ends came to 16 bases. The CDR3 is 17 residues long. CDR3 sequence (DNA): TGTGCCAGCAGCCCGAAGGGGCTTTTCGCCTATAATTCACCCCTCCACTTT. Its protein product is CASSPKGLFAYNSPLHF.

Only one count was recorded for this clone. The chain joins TRBV19 to TRBJ1-5; 7 bases line up with TRBD1. With V trimmed by 7 bases and J by 3 bases, 9 bases remained unmatched. CDR3 length: 15 amino acids. Germline assignment: CDR1 LNHDA and CDR2 SQIVND (reference sequence). In DNA form, the CDR3 reads TGTGCCAGTAAGGGGGCCCTCTGGAACAATCAGCCCCAGCATTTT. It yields the protein CASKGALWNNQPQHF.

This clone was counted only a few times. The V and J genes are TRBV28 and TRBJ2-7; the D gene is possibly TRBD2 (5 bases). CDR3 length: 13 residues. Germline values: CDR1 MDHEN, CDR2 SYDVKM. The V gene lost 7 bases and the J gene lost 2 bases, with 12 bases spanning the gap. The CDR3 spells CASMRESPYEQYF. In DNA form, the CDR3 reads TGTGCCAGCATGAGGGAGTCACCCTACGAGCAGTACTTC.

The chain employs TRBV10-1 and TRBJ2-5; 10 nucleotides match TRBD1. J gave up 6 bases and V 9 bases, and 13 bases lay outside the gene matches. CDR1 is WNHNN and CDR2 is SYGVQD in the germline V gene (reference sequence). This CDR3 contains 15 residues. The CDR3: CARDSGTGVYKTQYF. Here the CDR3 DNA reads TGCGCCAGAGATTCCGGGACAGGGGTCTACAAGACCCAGTACTTC.

The chain uses TRBV9 and TRBJ1-2; 9 bases line up with TRBD1. This CDR3 is 15 amino acids long. CDR1 and CDR2 from the germline V gene are SGDLS and YYNGEE. The V and J ends lost 3 bases and 6 bases, in that order; junction bases with no gene match: 9. The DNA for the CDR3 is TGTGCCAGCAGCGCCGGACAGGGGATGAAAGATGGCTACACCTTC. This gives the protein CASSAGQGMKDGYTF. The whole variable domain, filled in from reference TRBV9 and TRBJ1-2, reads DSGVTQTPKHLITATGQRVTLRCSPRSGDLSVYWYQQSLDQGLQFLIQYYNGEERAKGNILERFSAQQFPDLHSELNLSSLELGDSALYFCASSAGQGMKDGYTFGSGTRLTVV.

The J gene is TRBJ2-7, the V gene TRBV7-9, with 8 bases aligning to TRBD1. V lost 5 bases and J lost 4; bases outside the gene matches: 10. This CDR3 region has 15 residues. The germline CDR1 and CDR2 sequences are SEHNR and FQNEAQ (reference sequence). CDR3 coding DNA: TGTGCCAGCAGCCCGAAGGACAGGGCATTTTACGAGCAGTACTTC. It codes for CASSPKDRAFYEQYF.

V and J are TRBV7-9 and TRBJ2-7; weak D call: TRBD1 (6 bases). Germline V gives CDR1 SEHNR, CDR2 FQNEAQ (reference sequence). CDR3 length: 13 amino acids. V shed 1 base and J shed 4 bases, with 8 bases lying between them. CDR3 sequence reads: CASSLDRVYEQYF. CDR3 DNA: TGTGCCAGCAGCTTAGACAGGGTGTACGAGCAGTACTTC.

The rearrangement uses TRBV5-8 and TRBJ2-2; the match to TRBD2 covers 7 bases. The CDR3 has 15 residues. The V gene end was trimmed by 4 bases and the J gene end by 3 bases; junction bases not matched to a gene: 6. CDR1 and CDR2 (germline): SGHTS, YDEGEE. CDR3 bases: TGTGCCAGCAGCAAAGGGACTACCTACACCGGGGAGCTGTTTTTT. This encodes CASSKGTTYTGELFF.

J is TRBJ2-5 and V is TRBV30; D is uncertain. There are 14 residues in the CDR3. V dropped 4 bases and J dropped 4 bases, with 16 bases sitting between them. The V gene's germline CDR1 is GTSNPN and CDR2 SVGIG (reference sequence). CDR3 in amino acids: CAWNFDGTGETQYF. The DNA for the CDR3 is TGTGCCTGGAATTTTGATGGTACGGGAGAGACCCAGTACTTC.

This rearrangement joins TRBV5-5 to TRBJ2-3; D is possibly TRBD2 (5 bases). The CDR3 extends over 11 amino acids. The V end was cut by 0 bases, the J end by 9 bases, with 5 bases between. Germline V lookup: CDR1 SGHKS, CDR2 YYEKEE (reference sequence). This CDR3 reads CASSLERTQYF. CDR3 bases: TGTGCCAGCAGCTTGGAGCGGACGCAGTATTTT.

The J gene is TRBJ1-2, the V gene TRBV25-1, with a weak D call TRBD1 (5 bases). The CDR3 is 16 residues long. CDR1 is MGHDK and CDR2 is SYGVNS in the germline V gene. V gave up 0 bases and J gave up 5 bases, with 16 bases separating them. The CDR3 region is CASSEYSWIGGYGYTF. The CDR3 DNA is TGTGCCAGCAGTGAATATAGCTGGATCGGGGGTTATGGCTACACCTTC.

The V and J genes are TRBV19 and TRBJ1-2, with D unclear. V was pared by 2 bases and J by 0 bases, with 10 bases between. This CDR3 comprises 15 residues. Germline assignment: CDR1 LNHDA and CDR2 SQIVND (reference sequence). The CDR3 here is CASSISGTTNYGYTF. Here the CDR3 DNA reads TGTGCCAGTAGTATATCCGGAACTACTAACTATGGCTACACCTTC.

The V call is TRBV5-4, the J call TRBJ2-4, with 7 bases identical to TRBD1. Germline CDR1 is SGHNT and CDR2 is YYREEE (reference sequence). V was pared by 4 bases and J by 0 bases, with 7 bases of the junction left unmatched. The CDR3 spans 16 residues. The CDR3 protein is CASSGTQGLAKNIQYF. For the CDR3, the DNA is TGTGCCAGCAGCGGAACACAGGGGCTAGCCAAAAACATTCAGTACTTC.

The chain carries TRBV30 and TRBJ1-4; 8 bases align to TRBD1. Germline assignment: CDR1 GTSNPN and CDR2 SVGIG (reference sequence). This CDR3 has 15 residues. V lost 3 bases, J lost 8 bases, and 11 bases stayed unmatched. The CDR3 DNA follows: TGTGCCTGGAGAGGGAAAGGGACAGGACAGGAAAAACTGTTTTTT. This encodes CAWRGKGTGQEKLFF.

The chain employs TRBV6-5 and TRBJ2-6; TRBD1 matches 7 bases. This CDR3 is 15 amino acids long. V was pared by 5 bases and J by 0 bases, with 1 base of the junction left unmatched. CDR1 is MNHEY and CDR2 is SVGAGI in the germline V gene. CDR3 region: CASSNRGSGANVLTF. The CDR3 region has the DNA TGTGCCAGCAGTAACAGGGGCTCTGGGGCCAACGTCCTGACTTTC.

This clone came up a few times. J is TRBJ2-1 and V is TRBV11-1, with 13 bases identical to TRBD2. CDR1 is SGHAT and CDR2 is FQDESV in the germline V gene (reference sequence). Trimming took 4 bases from V and 7 from J; bases not matched to a gene: 4. The CDR3 is 15 amino acids. The CDR3 spells CASSWTSGSANEQFF. CDR3 DNA: TGTGCCAGCAGCTGGACTAGCGGGAGTGCGAATGAGCAGTTCTTC.

The V call is TRBV7-6, the J call TRBJ2-1, with TRBD1 identical over 8 bases. In germline, CDR1 is SGHVS, CDR2 FNYEAQ. V dropped 3 bases and J dropped 7; count of bases not matched to a gene: 2. This CDR3 has 13 residues. CDR3: CASSLDRVNEQFF. CDR3 coding DNA: TGTGCCAGCAGCTTGGACAGGGTTAATGAGCAGTTCTTC.

The chain combines TRBV21-1 with TRBJ2-7; the DNA was not used to check the table's D call, TRBD1. TRBV21-1 is termed a pseudogene. There are 13 residues in the CDR3. DNA for the CDR3: TGTGCCAGCAGCAAAGTTCTCAGTTACGAGCAGTACTTC. Protein: CASSKVLSYEQYF.

The CDR3 loop reads CAPLRGGILEAFF. The DNA of the CDR3 is TGTGCCCCCTTAAGGGGGGGGATACTTGAAGCTTTCTTT. This chain connects TRBV21-1 to TRBJ1-1. TRBV21-1 is classified as a pseudogene. CDR3 size: 13 residues.

The gene calls are TRBV5-1 and TRBJ1-2; D remains ambiguous. V was pared by 4 bases and J by 4 bases, with 11 bases between. Germline CDR1 is SGHRS and CDR2 is YFSETQ. The CDR3 runs to 13 residues. For the CDR3, the DNA is TGCGCCAGCAGCCTGCAGGCGAGCTATGGCTACACCTTC. The encoded protein is CASSLQASYGYTF.

The chain links TRBV27 to TRBJ2-5; 12 positions match TRBD2. The ends lost 5 bases at V and 5 bases at J; junction bases unmatched: 3. The length of the CDR3 is 14 residues. Germline CDR1 is MNHEY and CDR2 is SMNVEV (reference sequence). The CDR3 coding sequence is TGTGCCAGCAGTGCCCTAGCGGGAGGGGAGACCCAGTACTTC. It translates to CASSALAGGETQYF.

V gene TRBV30 combines with J gene TRBJ2-2; 14 bases are shared with TRBD2. Trimming cost V 3 bases and J 7 bases; bases outside gene matches: 10. This CDR3 spans 17 amino acids. Germline lookup yields CDR1 GTSNPN and CDR2 SVGIG (reference sequence). CDR3 sequence (DNA): TGTGCCTGGAGCGACGCGGGACTAGCGGGAGTTAACGGGGAGCTGTTTTTT. Translating it yields CAWSDAGLAGVNGELFF. Looking up the rest from reference TRBV30 and TRBJ2-2 gives the full variable domain: SQTIHQWPATLVQPVGSPLSLECTVEGTSNPNLYWYRQAAGRGLQLLFYSVGIGQISSEVPQNLSASRPQDRQFILSSKKLLLSDSGFYLCAWSDAGLAGVNGELFFGEGSRLTVL.